The 24 T cell receptor beta chains below were found in one sample sequenced in a study of T cell responses to AZD1222 COVID-19 vaccine. Libraries were prepared by immunoSEQ multiplex PCR; TCRdb keeps only in-frame clonotypes and omits some of them. This sample carries roughly 150,000 clones, just under 95% of them seen once, and the ten largest clones take 6% to 7%. Sequencing was performed on peripheral blood, taken 28 days after the second AZD1222 dose. All receptors derive from an adult who received the AZD1222 COVID-19 vaccine.

Written as DNA, the CDR3 is TGTGCCAGCAGGACTTGGACAGGGAGCACCGGGGAGCTGTTTTTT. Residues: CASRTWTGSTGELFF. The V gene is TRBV6-5, the J gene TRBJ2-2; 8 positions match TRBD1. This CDR3 has 15 residues. Germline V gene data show CDR1 as MNHEY and CDR2 as SVGAGI. V was clipped by 6 bases and J by 4 bases; unmatched bases: 7.

This chain connects TRBV7-9 to TRBJ1-2, with D possibly matching TRBD1 (5 bases). The CDR3 contains 13 residues. Germline V gene data show CDR1 as SEHNR and CDR2 as FQNEAQ (reference sequence). The V gene lost 5 bases and the J gene lost 4 bases, with 11 bases spanning the gap. The CDR3 region is CASSRTNCYGYTF. The DNA for the CDR3 is TGTGCCAGCAGCCGGACAAATTGCTATGGCTACACCTTC. Using reference TRBV7-9 and TRBJ1-2 for the parts outside the CDR3, the full variable domain is DTGVSQNPRHKITKRGQNVTFRCDPISEHNRLYWYRQTLGQGPEFLTYFQNEAQLEKSRLLSDRFSAERPKGSFSTLEIQRTEQGDSAMYLCASSRTNCYGYTFGSGTRLTVV.

The chain couples TRBV4-1 to TRBJ1-6; no clear D. Germline assignment: CDR1 MGHRA and CDR2 YSYEKL. Between the trimmed V and J ends, which lost 0 bases and 3 bases, there was a span of 12 bases. CDR3 size: 17 residues. The CDR3 loop reads CASSQEWQVHYNSPLHF. The CDR3 DNA reads as TGCGCCAGCAGCCAAGAGTGGCAGGTGCACTATAATTCACCCCTCCACTTT.

Only one count was recorded for this clone. The chain joins TRBV24-1 to TRBJ2-5; 11 bases agree with TRBD1. The V gene end was trimmed by 2 bases and the J gene end by 4 bases; junction bases not matched to a gene: 5. The CDR3 is 16 residues long. Germline CDR1 and CDR2: KGHDR and SFDVKD. Here the CDR3 DNA reads TGTGCCACCAGTGATTGGGAGGGGACAGGGGGAGAGACCCAGTACTTC. Translated: CATSDWEGTGGETQYF.

The gene calls are TRBV14 and TRBJ1-2; D may be TRBD1 (5 bases). Trimming cost V 1 base and J 2 bases, with 14 bases left between them. Germline V gives CDR1 SGHDN, CDR2 FVKESK. This CDR3 comprises 16 residues. The CDR3, as DNA: TGTGCCAGCAGCCAAGGGCCAGGGCAGAGAAACTATGGCTACACCTTC. Encoded protein: CASSQGPGQRNYGYTF.

The V call is TRBV5-1, the J call TRBJ1-2; 7 bases line up with TRBD1. Losses at the gene ends were 4 bases for V and 3 bases for J; bases not matched to a gene: 6. Germline V lookup: CDR1 SGHRS, CDR2 YFSETQ. The CDR3 covers 14 residues. CDR3 region: CASSPGQVDYGYTF. In DNA form, the CDR3 reads TGCGCCAGCAGCCCCGGACAGGTGGACTATGGCTACACCTTC.

The gene calls are TRBV28 and TRBJ2-7, with TRBD2 as a possible D gene (5 bases). This CDR3 region has 14 residues. The V end lost 5 bases, the J end lost 4 bases, and 15 bases lay between the germline ends. Germline lookup yields CDR1 MDHEN and CDR2 SYDVKM. CDR3 nucleotides: TGTGCCAGCAGTGCGGCGAGCGGTTGGTACGAGCAGTACTTC. This gives the protein CASSAASGWYEQYF. Complete variable domain (other parts from reference TRBV28 and TRBJ2-7): DVKVTQSSRYLVKRTGEKVFLECVQDMDHENMFWYRQDPGLGLRLIYFSYDVKMKEKGDIPEGYSVSREKKERFSLILESASTNQTSMYLCASSAASGWYEQYFGPGTRLTVT.

The chain links TRBV25-1 to TRBJ1-6, with 9 bases that match TRBD1. V trimming: 1 base; J trimming: 7 bases; junction bases outside the gene matches: 2. The CDR3 runs to 15 residues. Germline lookup yields CDR1 MGHDK and CDR2 SYGVNS. The chain's CDR3 is CASSESGTGNSPLHF. For the CDR3, the DNA is TGTGCCAGCAGTGAATCCGGGACAGGGAATTCACCCCTCCACTTT.

V and J are TRBV6-5 and TRBJ2-1; 13 nucleotides agree with TRBD2. The CDR3 is 15 residues long. Per germline, CDR1 MNHEY and CDR2 SVGAGI. V gave up 6 bases and J gave up 6 bases; unmatched junction bases: 5. In DNA form, the CDR3 reads TGTGCCAGCAGAAGACTAGCGGGGGGTTCCAATGAGCAGTTCTTC. This translates into CASRRLAGGSNEQFF.

The chain joins TRBV7-8 to TRBJ1-5, with TRBD1 matching over 9 bases. Germline V gene sequence: CDR1 SGHVS, CDR2 FQNEAQ. With V trimmed by 0 bases and J by 6 bases, 3 bases remained unmatched. The CDR3 is 15 amino acids. The CDR3 DNA reads as TGTGCCAGCAGCTTAGCCGAGACAGGGGGTCAGCCCCAGCATTTT. Translation gives CASSLAETGGQPQHF.

The chain carries TRBV5-1 and TRBJ2-7; D gene unclear. Trimming left V 2 bases short and J 0 bases short, with 3 bases between. The V gene's germline CDR1 is SGHRS and CDR2 YFSETQ. The length of the CDR3 is 12 residues. Here the CDR3 DNA reads TGCGCCAGCAGCTTAAACTCCTACGAGCAGTACTTC. Encoded protein: CASSLNSYEQYF. The full variable domain, with the rest looked up from reference TRBV5-1 and TRBJ2-7, is KAGVTQTPRYLIKTRGQQVTLSCSPISGHRSVSWYQQTPGQGLQFLFEYFSETQRNKGNFPGRFSGRQFSNSRSEMNVSTLELGDSALYLCASSLNSYEQYFGPGTRLTVT.

The V gene is TRBV5-4, the J gene TRBJ2-3; 8 bases align to TRBD2. V was pared by 6 bases and J by 0 bases, with 9 bases of the junction left unmatched. This CDR3 has 16 amino acids. Per germline, CDR1 SGHNT and CDR2 YYREEE (reference sequence). CDR3 sequence reads: CASKGARGGSTDTQYF. The DNA for the CDR3 is TGTGCCAGCAAGGGAGCACGGGGGGGTAGCACAGATACGCAGTATTTT.

The V gene is TRBV5-6, the J gene TRBJ1-6; D might be TRBD1 (5 bases). Germline CDR1 reads SGHDT; CDR2 reads YYEEEE. V was trimmed by 2 bases and J by 9 bases, leaving 15 bases between them. The CDR3 spans 15 residues. CDR3 sequence reads: CASSFGSRQTSPLHF. CDR3 bases: TGTGCCAGCAGCTTTGGGAGTCGACAGACTTCACCCCTCCACTTT.

The sample holds one count of this clone. This chain uses TRBV5-1 with TRBJ2-3, with 10 bases identical to TRBD2. Germline lookup yields CDR1 SGHRS and CDR2 YFSETQ. V was clipped by 2 bases and J by 5 bases; unmatched bases: 5. The CDR3 covers 15 residues. CDR3 in DNA: TGCGCCAGCAGCTTTATCCCTAGCGGGGGAGATACGCAGTATTTT. The encoded protein is CASSFIPSGGDTQYF.

The V and J genes are TRBV9 and TRBJ1-6; D possibly corresponds to TRBD1 (6 bases). The CDR3 consists of 15 residues. The germline gives CDR1 SGDLS, CDR2 YYNGEE. The ends were cut back, 4 bases at V and 8 bases at J, with 16 bases in the middle. CDR3 in DNA: TGTGCCAGCAGCCTGACGGACAGCTTCTATTCACCCCTCCACTTT. This sequence encodes CASSLTDSFYSPLHF.

Regarding this clone: Within the sample, other DNA sequences also encode this same CDR3. The rearrangement links TRBV5-1 to TRBJ1-3; TRBD1 might be the D (6 bases). V dropped 0 bases and J dropped 1 base, with 8 bases sitting between them. CDR3 length: 15 amino acids. The germline gives CDR1 SGHRS, CDR2 YFSETQ. The CDR3 region has the DNA TGCGCCAGCAGCTTGGGACAGGCGTCTGGAAACACCATATATTTT. Encoded protein: CASSLGQASGNTIYF.

The J gene is TRBJ2-3, the V gene TRBV2; no reliable D call. Looked up from germline, CDR1 is SNHLY and CDR2 is FYNNEI. V shed 7 bases and J shed 0 bases, with 17 bases lying between them. CDR3 length equals 16 residues. The CDR3 spells CASNNSPTSSTDTQYF. CDR3 DNA sequence: TGTGCCAGCAACAACAGTCCCACATCTAGCACAGATACGCAGTATTTT.

The CDR3 nucleotides read TGTGCCAGCAGCTCCGGGGGGATAATAGATACGCAGTATTTT. Translation: CASSSGGIIDTQYF. The chain links TRBV9 to TRBJ2-3, with 7 positions matching TRBD2. With V trimmed by 4 bases and J by 5 bases, 7 bases remained unmatched. This CDR3 comprises 14 residues. Germline-derived CDR1 and CDR2 are SGDLS and YYNGEE.

The chain uses TRBV7-6 and TRBJ1-5; no definite D call. The V gene's germline CDR1 is SGHVS and CDR2 FNYEAQ. CDR3 size: 15 residues. Trimming pared 1 base from V and 3 bases from J, leaving 10 bases between. The CDR3 here is CASSLVAGNNQPQHF. The CDR3 DNA reads as TGTGCCAGCAGCTTAGTTGCGGGGAACAATCAGCCCCAGCATTTT.

J is TRBJ1-2 and V is TRBV7-2; TRBD1 is a possible D gene (5 bases). V was shortened by 6 bases and J by 4 bases, with 15 bases between the two germline ends. The CDR3 covers 14 residues. CDR1 and CDR2 from the germline V gene are SGHTA and FQGNSA. The CDR3 sequence is CASRMGQSRYGYTF. The CDR3 region has the DNA TGTGCCAGCAGAATGGGGCAGTCCCGCTATGGCTACACCTTC.

The chain employs TRBV19 and TRBJ2-1, with 11 bases matching TRBD2. Germline-derived CDR1 and CDR2 are LNHDA and SQIVND (reference sequence). The V and J ends lost 3 bases and 4 bases, in that order; junction bases with no gene match: 8. This CDR3 contains 17 residues. The CDR3 DNA sequence: TGTGCCAGTAGTATTTCGGCTAGCGGGGGGTTTTACAATGAGCAGTTCTTC. It encodes CASSISASGGFYNEQFF. Drawing the rest from reference TRBV19 and TRBJ2-1, the complete variable domain is DGGITQSPKYLFRKEGQNVTLSCEQNLNHDAMYWYRQDPGQGLRLIYYSQIVNDFQKGDIAEGYSVSREKKESFPLTVTSAQKNPTAFYLCASSISASGGFYNEQFFGPGTRLTVL.

V and J are TRBV5-8 and TRBJ2-7, with D possibly TRBD1 on 6 matching bases. The CDR3 is made up of 13 amino acids. Looked up from germline, CDR1 is SGHTS and CDR2 is YDEGEE. Trimming left V 1 base short and J 2 bases short, with 7 bases between. CDR3 nucleotides: TGTGCCAGCAGCTTGACAGGGCCCTACGAGCAGTACTTC. Its translation: CASSLTGPYEQYF.

The genes are TRBV2 and TRBJ1-5; D not certain. The CDR3 runs to 14 residues. Deletions cut 4 bases from V and 4 bases from J, with 11 bases between. CDR1 is SNHLY, CDR2 FYNNEI, per germline. CDR3 protein: CASSALSGNQPQHF. The CDR3 DNA follows: TGTGCCAGCAGTGCGCTATCGGGGAATCAGCCCCAGCATTTT.

The chain's CDR3 is CASRSGQIQETQYF. DNA for the CDR3: TGTGCCAGCAGATCAGGACAGATCCAAGAGACCCAGTACTTC. The V gene is TRBV6-5, the J gene TRBJ2-5; weak D call: TRBD1 (6 bases). The CDR3 runs to 14 residues. Germline-derived CDR1 and CDR2 are MNHEY and SVGAGI. V lost 6 bases and J 1 base, leaving 12 bases between the germline ends.